This T cell receptor (beta chain) was identified in a study of shared clonotypes between healthy human individuals. Measured with immunoSEQ multiplex PCR; TCRdb has only the in-frame clones, and not every one. In the table there are millions of clones, over 85% of which are singletons. The receptor was derived from a man aged 18 to 29 in good health. Sequencing was done on a sample of naive CD4+ T cells sorted from blood. Subset here: CD45RA+ positively selected.

This CDR3 is CASSFRDTTSYEQYF. The CDR3 region has the DNA TGTGCCAGCAGCTTCCGGGACACGACTTCCTACGAGCAGTACTTC. The chain links TRBV11-2 to TRBJ2-7; D perhaps matches TRBD1 (6 bases). Germline V gene sequence: CDR1 SGHAT, CDR2 FQNNGV. Trimming took 3 bases from V and 1 from J, leaving 13 bases between them. This CDR3 has 15 residues.